Included here is one TCR beta chain sequence, with context. Its target is unknown. The sample comes from a study of regulatory T cells in long-lasting Graves disease. Trimming removed 2 bases at V and 3 bases at J, with 23 bases between. This CDR3 contains 19 residues. Time point: newly diagnosed GD, antithyroid drugs for less than 3 months. Extracted PBMC RNA gave rise to the TCR library. Graves' disease diagnoses used American Thyroid Association guidelines. The patient group derived from an endocrinology department in Xi'an, China. General study findings and limits: The TCR repertoire of persistent Graves' patients was less diverse than that of newly diagnosed ones.

TCR beta libraries were built with iRepertoire HTBI primers and Arm-PCR of CDR3 regions. Original handling: Analysis of the samples identified more than 60 TRBV and 14 TRBJ segments. TCRdb ran MiXCR on the multiplex PCR reads and lists one entry per CDR3 protein. It is TCRdb's table, rather than the study itself, that gives the V and J calls and clone size. The top ten hold around 20% of the sample, which has 200,000 to 250,000 distinct CDR3 sequences, approximately 16% seen once. Sequenced here: peripheral blood mononuclear cells (PBMCs), sampled at new diagnosis, from a patient treated with antithyroid drugs. The clonotype was recovered from a female donor with Graves disease. V and J are TRBV12-3 or TRBV12-4 and TRBJ2-4; TRBD1 is a possible D gene (6 bases). The CDR3 loop is CASSLWVMAAGVGKNIQYF. Here the CDR3 DNA reads TGTGCCAGCAGTTTATGGGTTATGGCGGCAGGGGTAGGCAAAAACATTCAGTACTTC.